This T cell receptor beta chain originates from a study of radiotherapy plus CTLA-4 blockade in lung cancer. On the study more broadly: Among patients, roughly 18% showed objective responses, and approximately 31% had disease control.

Receiving focal radiation plus CTLA-4 blockade with ipilimumab were patients who had chemo-refractory metastatic non-small-cell lung cancer. The assay was immunoSEQ multiplex PCR, and TCRdb's table has in-frame clones only and misses some. Among 30,000 to 50,000 clones listed, just under 80% were seen once. On this clone: Its antigen remains unidentified.

The study, taken as a whole, reports: Some TCR clones had been derived from tumors. These clones expanded in peripheral blood after radiotherapy plus ipilimumab. Together with interferon-beta, which increased in serum after radiation, early dynamic changes in blood T cell clones were reportedly the best predictors of response.

The TCR was taken from a human donor with non-small cell lung cancer that progressed on radiotherapy plus ipilimumab. The specimen comprised peripheral blood, sampled from a patient treated with radiotherapy plus ipilimumab.

The CDR3: CASSSVAKNIQYF. The DNA for the CDR3 is TGTGCCAGCAGCAGTGTGGCCAAAAACATTCAGTACTTC. The chain combines TRBV6-1 with TRBJ2-4; no clear D. Germline V gene sequence: CDR1 MNHNS, CDR2 SASEGT. The CDR3 extends over 13 amino acids. V was clipped by 6 bases and J by 1 base, with 7 bases between them.